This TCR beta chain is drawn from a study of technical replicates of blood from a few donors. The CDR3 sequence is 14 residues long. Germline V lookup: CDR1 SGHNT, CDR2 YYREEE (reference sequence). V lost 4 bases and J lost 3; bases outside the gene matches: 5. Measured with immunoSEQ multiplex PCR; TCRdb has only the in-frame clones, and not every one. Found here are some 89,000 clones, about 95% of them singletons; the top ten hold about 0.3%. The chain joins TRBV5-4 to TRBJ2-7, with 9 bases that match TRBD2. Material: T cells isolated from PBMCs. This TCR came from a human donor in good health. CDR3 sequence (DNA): TGTGCCAGCAGCGAGACTAGCGGAAACTACGAGCAGTACTTC. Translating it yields CASSETSGNYEQYF. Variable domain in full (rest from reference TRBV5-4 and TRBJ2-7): ETGVTQSPTHLIKTRGQQVTLRCSSQSGHNTVSWYQQALGQGPQFIFQYYREEENGRGNFPPRFSGLQFPNYSSELNVNALELDDSALYLCASSETSGNYEQYFGPGTRLTVT.